One sample yielded the 8 T cell receptor beta chains listed below, sequenced in a study of a mutant IDH1 vaccine in newly diagnosed glioma. These receptors have no known antigen. The time point is: week 35, safety follow-up. Every vaccination contained 300 ug of the mutant IDH1 20-mer peptide and was paired with topical imiquimod. Profiling relied on immunoSEQ multiplex PCR, and the TCRdb table lists in-frame clones only, not all of them. Of 68,000 or so clones in the sample, 84% were seen once. Sequencing was performed on PBMCs, taken from a glioma patient whose treatment included an IDH1 peptide vaccine. The receptors stem from a man younger than 35 with glioma.

On this clone itself: A junction end diverges from the germline sequence, so it may reflect a read error. This chain connects TRBV5-6 to TRBJ1-3; 7 bases are shared with TRBD1. This CDR3 region has 13 residues. From germline, CDR1 is SGHDT and CDR2 YYEEEE. For the CDR3, the DNA is TGTGCCAGCAGCGCGACGGGACAGCCGATAACAAATTTT. The encoded protein is CASSATGQPITNF.

The chain combines TRBV30 with TRBJ1-1; 9 nucleotides line up with TRBD1. The V segment lost 2 bases and the J segment 2 bases; nucleotides outside the gene matches: 6. The CDR3 is made up of 15 amino acids. Germline CDR1 reads GTSNPN; CDR2 reads SVGIG (reference sequence). CDR3 residues: CAWSSWTGVNTEAFF. Written as DNA, the CDR3 is TGTGCCTGGAGTTCCTGGACAGGGGTAAACACTGAAGCTTTCTTT.

This clone was seen only a few times. This chain joins TRBV4-3 and TRBJ1-1; TRBD1 is a possible D gene (5 bases). V was shortened by 1 base and J by 5 bases, with 14 bases between the two germline ends. This CDR3 is built from 15 residues. Germline V lookup: CDR1 LGHNA, CDR2 YSLEER. Here the CDR3 DNA reads TGCGCCAGCAGCCAAGGGACTGGACATTCGACTGAAGCTTTCTTT. Translation gives CASSQGTGHSTEAFF.

The rearrangement joins TRBV5-1 to TRBJ1-1, with D unclear. CDR1 and CDR2 (germline): SGHRS, YFSETQ. V lost 3 bases to trimming and J lost 5 bases, with 14 bases between them. This CDR3 spans 14 amino acids. The chain's CDR3 is CASSSEPRGTEAFF. In nucleotides, the CDR3 is TGCGCCAGCAGCTCAGAACCCCGCGGGACTGAAGCTTTCTTT.

The chain links TRBV4-3 to TRBJ1-4, with D possibly TRBD1 on 5 matching bases. The germline V gene encodes CDR1 LGHNA and CDR2 YSLEER. This CDR3 is built from 16 residues. Trimming took off 4 bases at V and 5 bases at J, with 17 bases between the two ends. In DNA, the CDR3 is TGCGCCAGCAGCCCCATGGGGGTGGGGGTCAATGAAAAACTGTTTTTT. Protein: CASSPMGVGVNEKLFF.

This sequence joins TRBV18 and TRBJ2-7; 13 bases line up with TRBD2. V trimming: 6 bases; J trimming: 4 bases; junction bases outside the gene matches: 6. This CDR3 comprises 15 residues. Germline-derived CDR1 and CDR2 are KGHSH and LQKENI. The CDR3 spells CASSRRTSGSYEQYF. DNA of the CDR3: TGTGCCAGCTCCCGGCGGACTAGCGGGAGTTACGAGCAGTACTTC. The full variable domain, completed using reference TRBV18 and TRBJ2-7, is NAGVMQNPRHLVRRRGQEARLRCSPMKGHSHVYWYRQLPEEGLKFMVYLQKENIIDESGMPKERFSAEFPKEGPSILRIQQVVRGDSAAYFCASSRRTSGSYEQYFGPGTRLTVT.

The chain joins TRBV19 to TRBJ2-1, with D possibly being TRBD2 (5 bases). CDR1 is LNHDA and CDR2 is SQIVND in the germline V gene (reference sequence). The CDR3 consists of 14 residues. The V and J ends lost 6 bases and 9 bases respectively, with 18 bases between them. This chain's CDR3 is CASRTIGSGGEQFF. CDR3 nucleotides: TGTGCCAGTAGAACGATAGGGAGCGGCGGTGAGCAGTTCTTC.

The genes are TRBV12-1 and TRBJ2-5; TRBD2, as called in the table, went unchecked against the DNA. TRBV12-1 is a pseudogene locus. This CDR3 comprises 15 residues. CDR3 loop: CASSFARGLRETQYF. Here the CDR3 DNA reads TGTGCCAGCAGCTTTGCCCGGGGTTTACGGGAGACCCAGTACTTC.